The rows below give T cell receptor beta chains drawn from one sample of a study of T cell responses to AZD1222 COVID-19 vaccine. Sequencing was performed with immunoSEQ multiplex PCR; in TCRdb, only in-frame clones are kept and a portion is missing. The table lists 100,000 to 120,000 clones, about 86% of them singletons. This sample comprised peripheral blood, obtained on day 0 of AZD1222 vaccination. These receptor sequences come from an adult in good health. CDR3s include the opening cysteine and the closing phenylalanine or tryptophan. D genes are given only for firm matches. Not all rows give a size; the values are once, few, many and, for expanded clones, a class.

>NA|TRBV4-2|TRBJ2-5|TRBD2
TGTGCCAGCAGCGCCCGTAGCGGGGGGGCTTTCCAAGAGACCCAGTACTTC
CASSARSGGAFQETQYF
>NA|TRBV6-5|TRBJ2-7|TRBD1
TGTGCCAGCAGTTACGGACAGGGAGGCTACGAGCAGTACTTC
CASSYGQGGYEQYF
>NA|TRBV6-5|TRBJ2-4|TRBD1
TGTGCCAGCAGAGGACAGGGTGTGGGGGACATTCAGTACTTC
CASRGQGVGDIQYF
>NA|TRBV6-2/TRBV6-3|TRBJ2-5|NA
TGTGCCAGCAGCCCCAGACTAGGCCAAGAGACCCAGTACTTC
CASSPRLGQETQYF
>NA|TRBV5-1|TRBJ1-2|NA
TGCGCCAGCAGGTCAGGGGAGCAGAAGCGTGGCTACACCTTC
CASRSGEQKRGYTF
>NA|TRBV7-2|TRBJ1-2|NA
TGTGCCAGCAGCCCAGGGGCCACCCCCTTACATGGCTACACCTTC
CASSPGATPLHGYTF
>NA|TRBV7-8|TRBJ2-3|NA
TGTGCCAGCAGCTTAGCGGCGGAGGGGCGGGGCCGCACATATACGCAGTATTTT
CASSLAAEGRGRTYTQYF
>NA|TRBV19|TRBJ1-1|TRBD1
TGTGCCAGTAGTATAGGGAACAGGGGGTACACTGAAGCTTTCTTT
CASSIGNRGYTEAFF
>NA|TRBV6-5|TRBJ1-2|NA
TGTGCCAGCACCGCGGGACACAACTATGGCTACACCTTC
CASTAGHNYGYTF
>NA|TRBV7-9|TRBJ1-5|TRBD1
TGTGCCAGCAGCTCCGGGACAGGGTTTAGCAATCAGCCCCAGCATTTT
CASSSGTGFSNQPQHF
>NA|TRBV20-1|TRBJ1-1|NA
TGCAGTGCGGGAAGCGGGGGTTTCTTT
CSAGSGGFF
>NA|TRBV25-1|TRBJ1-4|NA
TGTGCCAGCAGTGAATCGGGGGCGAGGGCTAATGAAAAACTGTTTTTT
CASSESGARANEKLFF
>once|TRBV18|TRBJ1-5|NA
TGTGCCAGCTCACCAAGAACCCCGGGGCAGGGGTTCAATCAGCCCCAGCATTTT
CASSPRTPGQGFNQPQHF
>NA|TRBV30|TRBJ2-7|NA
TGTGCTATTAAGGAGAGGAACGAGCAGTACTTC
CAIKERNEQYF
>once|TRBV18|TRBJ1-3|TRBD1
TGTGCCAGCTCACCACCGGTGGACAGGGGCGCTGGAAACACCATATATTTT
CASSPPVDRGAGNTIYF
>NA|TRBV5-5|TRBJ1-3|NA
TGTGCCAGCAGCTTGGGAGATAAGTCTGGAAACACCATATATTTT
CASSLGDKSGNTIYF
>NA|TRBV7-9|TRBJ2-2|TRBD1
TGTGCCAGCAGCCCACAGGGGTTGTGGGGTCCCGGGGAGCTGTTTTTT
CASSPQGLWGPGELFF
>NA|TRBV14|TRBJ2-1|NA
TGTGCCAGCAGCCAAGGGGTCGGGTCGGGCTTGCGACAGCAGTTCTTC
CASSQGVGSGLRQQFF
>NA|TRBV28|TRBJ1-2|NA
TGTGCCAGCAGCTGGGGCGAGTATGGCTACACCTTC
CASSWGEYGYTF
>NA|TRBV7-8|TRBJ2-5|NA
TGTGCCAGCAGCCAGGGGGGAGAGACCCAGTACTTC
CASSQGGETQYF
>NA|TRBV5-1|TRBJ2-2|TRBD2
TGCGCCAGCAGCTCTACTAGCGGTACTACCGGGGAGCTGTTTTTT
CASSSTSGTTGELFF
>few|TRBV18|TRBJ2-1|TRBD1
TGTGCCAGCTCACCCCTCGGACAGGGAGGTGAGCAGTTCTTC
CASSPLGQGGEQFF
>NA|TRBV7-9|TRBJ1-3|NA
TGTGCCAGCAGCTTAGATCTGGGCGCTGGAAACACCATATATTTT
CASSLDLGAGNTIYF
>NA|TRBV6-2/TRBV6-3|TRBJ2-1|TRBD2
TGTGCCAGCAGTCGACCGGGACTAGTATACAATGAGCAGTTCTTC
CASSRPGLVYNEQFF
>NA|TRBV10-3|TRBJ2-3|NA
TGTGCCATCAGTGAGTCAGGCGCAGCTGGGACAGATACGCAGTATTTT
CAISESGAAGTDTQYF
>NA|TRBV7-2|TRBJ1-5|TRBD1
TGTGCCAGCAGCTTAGCCCGACAGGGTGGGATTGGAAGCAATCAGCCCCAGCATTTT
CASSLARQGGIGSNQPQHF
>NA|TRBV5-6|TRBJ2-7|NA
TGTGCCAGCAGCCTGGGACATGGCTACGAGCAGTACTTC
CASSLGHGYEQYF
>NA|TRBV5-5|TRBJ2-5|NA
TGTGCCAGCAGCTGGGGCGGAGGGGTGAGGGAGACCCAGTACTTC
CASSWGGGVRETQYF
>NA|TRBV7-9|TRBJ2-3|NA
TGTGCCAGCAGCTTGGGGCAGGGGACGCAGTATTTT
CASSLGQGTQYF
>NA|TRBV19|TRBJ1-2|TRBD1
TGTGCCAGTATGACGGGACAGGGGACCTATGGCTACACCTTC
CASMTGQGTYGYTF
>NA|TRBV7-2|TRBJ2-3|TRBD2
TGTGCCAGCAGCTTAGCGGGGATGGGGACTAGACAAGATACGCAGTATTTT
CASSLAGMGTRQDTQYF
>NA|TRBV3-1/TRBV3-2|TRBJ1-5|NA
TGTGCCAGCAGCGATATTATGGGGCCCCAGCATTTT
CASSDIMGPQHF
>NA|TRBV3-1/TRBV3-2|TRBJ2-7|NA
TGTGCCAGCAGCCGTAGGCCGGGGTCCCCTACCTACGAGCAGTACTTC
CASSRRPGSPTYEQYF
>NA|TRBV30|TRBJ1-1|NA
TGTGCCTGGAGTGTAACGGGGGACACTGAAGCTTTCTTT
CAWSVTGDTEAFF
>NA|TRBV6-5|TRBJ1-3|NA
TGTGCCAGCAGCTCCTACTCTGGAAACACCATATATTTT
CASSSYSGNTIYF
>NA|TRBV5-1|TRBJ1-1|NA
TGCGCCAGCAGCATACCGACAGATCTGAACACTGAAGCTTTCTTT
CASSIPTDLNTEAFF